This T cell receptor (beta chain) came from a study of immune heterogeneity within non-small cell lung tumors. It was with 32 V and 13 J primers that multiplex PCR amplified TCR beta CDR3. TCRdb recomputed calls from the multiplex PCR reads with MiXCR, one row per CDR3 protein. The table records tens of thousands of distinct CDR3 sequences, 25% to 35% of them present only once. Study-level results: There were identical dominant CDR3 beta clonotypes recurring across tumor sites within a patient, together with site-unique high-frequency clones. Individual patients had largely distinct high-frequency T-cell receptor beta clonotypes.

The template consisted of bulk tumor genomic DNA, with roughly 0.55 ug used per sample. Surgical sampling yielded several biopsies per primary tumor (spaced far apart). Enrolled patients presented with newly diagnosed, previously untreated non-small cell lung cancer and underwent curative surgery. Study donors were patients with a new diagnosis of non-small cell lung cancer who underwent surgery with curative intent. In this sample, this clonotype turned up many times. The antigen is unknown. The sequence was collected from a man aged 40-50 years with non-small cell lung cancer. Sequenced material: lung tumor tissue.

CDR3 amino acids: CASSLGKDQPQHF. Here the CDR3 DNA reads TGTGCCAGCAGTTTGGGTAAGGATCAGCCCCAGCATTTT. The chain couples TRBV12-3 or TRBV12-4 to TRBJ1-5, with no clear D. CDR3 length: 13 residues. V lost 3 bases to trimming and J lost 5 bases, with 8 bases between them.